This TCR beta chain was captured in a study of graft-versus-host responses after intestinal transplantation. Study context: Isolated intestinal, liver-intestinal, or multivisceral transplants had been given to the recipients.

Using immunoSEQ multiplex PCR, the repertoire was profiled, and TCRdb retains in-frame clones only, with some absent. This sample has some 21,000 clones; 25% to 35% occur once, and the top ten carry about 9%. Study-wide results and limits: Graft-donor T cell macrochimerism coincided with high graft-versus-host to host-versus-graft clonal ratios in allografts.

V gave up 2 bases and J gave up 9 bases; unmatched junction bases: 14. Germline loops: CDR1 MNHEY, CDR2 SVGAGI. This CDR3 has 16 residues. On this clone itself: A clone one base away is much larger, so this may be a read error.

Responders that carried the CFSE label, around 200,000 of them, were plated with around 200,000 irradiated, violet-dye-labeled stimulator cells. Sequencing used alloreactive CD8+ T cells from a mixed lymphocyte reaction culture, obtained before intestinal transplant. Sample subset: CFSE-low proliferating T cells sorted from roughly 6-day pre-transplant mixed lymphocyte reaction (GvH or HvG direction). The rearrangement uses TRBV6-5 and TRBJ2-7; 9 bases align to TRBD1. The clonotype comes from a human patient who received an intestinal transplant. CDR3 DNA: TGTGCCAGCAGTTACCTCCCCGGGACAGGGCCCGCCGGGCAGTACTTC. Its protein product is CASSYLPGTGPAGQYF.